This T cell receptor beta chain was documented in a study of a mutant IDH1 vaccine in newly diagnosed glioma (dated by TCRdb to 2020 to 2023). Broadly, across the study: Of the roughly 31 treated patients, roughly 60% were male and about 38% were female, and the mean age was around 40 years. Before enrollment, patients had received standard therapy of radiotherapy alone, temozolomide alone, or radiochemotherapy with temozolomide; most received the combination. Peripheral blood was collected at six visits: V03 (baseline), V05, V07, V10, V12 and V13. Longitudinal TCRB deep sequencing was done for fewer than 30 treated patients, wherever samples were available for exploratory analyses. Results the study describes overall, beyond this receptor: The authors noted that analyses of patient blood samples could not be reproduced because of sample limitations. Immune responses induced by the vaccine were seen in 90% to 95% of patients across multiple MHC alleles. Pseudoprogression seemed to be unrelated to changes in the top peripheral T cell clonotypes found by TCRB sequencing. PBMC samples for TCRB deep sequencing were selected based on availability.

This clone was detected a few times. The target of this receptor is not known. No much larger clone is present one base from it, and per-base qualities are unavailable. The sample's time point, from its label and the paper: baseline, week 1 (first vaccination visit). The sample's treatment or condition label, in plain terms: pre-vaccination baseline after standard-of-care therapy. Donors had newly diagnosed WHO grade 3 or 4 IDH1-mutant astrocytomas with loss of nuclear ATRX. The samples were drawn from NOA16, a multicentre, single-arm, open-label phase I trial in Germany that tested a mutant IDH1 peptide vaccine in humans for the first time. Blood drawn at visit V03 was used as the baseline sample for immunogenicity testing. The DNeasy Blood and Tissue Kit was used to extract genomic DNA from EDTA blood for TCRB sequencing. The junction shows trimming of 3 bases on V and 7 bases on J, plus 15 bases between the germline ends. Its CDR3 holds 14 amino acids, cysteine through phenylalanine. The read is trimmed to its CDR3 DNA, 42 bases read in frame from base 1. The CDR1 and CDR2 encoded by the germline V gene (reference sequence) are GTSNPN and SVGIG.

Libraries were built with the immunoSEQ multiplex PCR assay. Rearranged TCR beta chain sequences were amplified with the hsTCRB Kit following the manufacturer's protocol. TCRB libraries were sequenced on an Illumina MiSeq. The study's processing was this. The kit vendor's proprietary platform handled demultiplexing, trimming and gene mapping. Held by TCRdb, this immuneACCESS table contains in-frame sequences only and omits some clones. Under half of the omission traces to an unresolved V gene where checked; the cause of the rest is unknown. The V and J calls and clone size come from that table; D and trimming were worked out from the DNA. In all, the sample holds approximately 92,000 clones, and approximately 83% of those were seen once. Approximately 7% of the sample lies in the top ten.

Recombination connected TRBV30 to TRBJ2-2; a tentative D match to TRBD2 spans 5 bases. Here the sequenced sample was PBMCs, taken from a glioma patient treated with radiotherapy, temozolomide or both. The clonotype originates from a woman in her 50s with glioma. The CDR3 region reads CAWSAGKLGGELFF. The DNA sequence is given as TGTGCCTGGAGCGCCGGGAAGCTCGGCGGGGAGCTGTTTTTT.